Each of the 19 T cell receptor beta chains below was sequenced from the same sample in a study of STAT3 mutations in large granular lymphocyte leukemia. Whole-study findings and limits: In T-cell large granular lymphocyte leukemia, about half of patients showed multiple immunodominant subclonotypes.

Their antigens are not known. TCRdb keeps only in-frame clones here, not all; method: immunoSEQ multiplex PCR. Of about 12,000 clones in the sample, approximately 88% are singletons; the top ten hold approximately 12%. The sample consisted of PBMCs. These receptor sequences come from a human donor with T large granular lymphocyte leukemia. Some clones in this sample may be carry-over from other donors' samples.

The genes are TRBV2 and TRBJ1-2, with D possibly TRBD1 on 5 matching bases. The length of the CDR3 is 16 residues. The germline V and J ends were trimmed by 1 base and 2 bases, with 14 bases remaining between them. Per germline, CDR1 SNHLY and CDR2 FYNNEI. CDR3 protein: CASSEVPWGVNYGYTF. In DNA form, the CDR3 reads TGTGCCAGCAGTGAAGTGCCGTGGGGGGTAAACTATGGCTACACCTTC.

This chain links TRBV5-4 with TRBJ2-1, with 7 bases matching TRBD2. With 0 bases clipped from V and 5 bases from J, the junction kept 8 bases outside the gene matches. The CDR3 extends over 16 amino acids. The germline V gene encodes CDR1 SGHNT and CDR2 YYREEE (reference sequence). CDR3 in DNA: TGTGCCAGCAGCTTGGTAAGAGCGGGGCGGGACAATGAGCAGTTCTTC. It encodes CASSLVRAGRDNEQFF.

A single count supports this clone. The rearrangement uses TRBV13 and TRBJ2-3, with 13 bases lining up with TRBD2. This CDR3 is built from 17 residues. Germline V gene data show CDR1 as PRHDT and CDR2 as FYEKMQ (reference sequence). V shed 1 base and J 3 bases; nucleotides not matched to a gene: 4. The CDR3 is CASSLDGLAGATDTQYF. The CDR3 nucleotides are TGTGCCAGCAGCTTAGACGGACTAGCGGGAGCGACAGATACGCAGTATTTT.

In nucleotides, the CDR3 is TGCGCCAGCAGCCAAGATAGCGCAAATACTAATGAAAAACTGTTTTTT. Translated: CASSQDSANTNEKLFF. The chain links TRBV4-1 to TRBJ1-4; D remains unclear. The CDR3 totals 16 residues. Germline CDR1 reads MGHRA; CDR2 reads YSYEKL. V was pared by 0 bases and J by 2 bases, with 10 bases between.

The chain joins TRBV6-5 to TRBJ1-2, with TRBD1 identical over 8 bases. Germline V CDR1 and CDR2: MNHEY, SVGAGI. This CDR3 has 15 residues. After removal of 2 bases from V and 6 bases from J, the junction contained 8 bases not matched to a gene. CDR3 amino acids: CASSYGGQGANGYTF. The CDR3 coding sequence is TGTGCCAGCAGTTACGGAGGGCAGGGGGCAAATGGCTACACCTTC.

This chain links TRBV28 with TRBJ2-3; tentatively, D is TRBD1 (6 bases). The CDR3 covers 15 residues. Trimming removed 5 bases from V and 3 bases from J, with 15 bases in between. The germline V gene encodes CDR1 MDHEN and CDR2 SYDVKM. In DNA form, the CDR3 reads TGTGCCAGCAGTCATCCGGGACAAGAAACAGATACGCAGTATTTT. It specifies CASSHPGQETDTQYF. Together with reference TRBV28 and TRBJ2-3, the CDR3 gives the full variable domain: DVKVTQSSRYLVKRTGEKVFLECVQDMDHENMFWYRQDPGLGLRLIYFSYDVKMKEKGDIPEGYSVSREKKERFSLILESASTNQTSMYLCASSHPGQETDTQYFGPGTRLTVL.

The rearrangement uses TRBV5-1 and TRBJ1-1, with 10 bases matching TRBD1. Germline assignment: CDR1 SGHRS and CDR2 YFSETQ. The CDR3 length is 17 residues. The ends lost 4 bases at V and 1 base at J; junction bases unmatched: 10. CDR3 region: CASSPRDRGQGNTEAFF. The CDR3 coding sequence is TGCGCCAGCAGCCCCCGGGACAGGGGCCAGGGGAACACTGAAGCTTTCTTT. Full variable domain (remainder filled in from reference TRBV5-1 and TRBJ1-1): KAGVTQTPRYLIKTRGQQVTLSCSPISGHRSVSWYQQTPGQGLQFLFEYFSETQRNKGNFPGRFSGRQFSNSRSEMNVSTLELGDSALYLCASSPRDRGQGNTEAFFGQGTRLTVV.

The chain couples TRBV9 to TRBJ1-1; 7 bases map to TRBD1. Germline V gives CDR1 SGDLS, CDR2 YYNGEE. With 3 bases clipped from V and 7 bases from J, the junction kept 0 bases outside the gene matches. The CDR3 contains 11 residues. The CDR3 nucleotides are TGTGCCAGCAGCGGGACAGGTGAAGCTTTCTTT. Protein sequence: CASSGTGEAFF.

The chain combines TRBV6-6 with TRBJ1-1, with TRBD1 matching over 7 bases. This CDR3 has 15 amino acids. Germline V CDR1 and CDR2: MNHNY, SVGAGI (reference sequence). The junction had 8 bases not matched to a gene; V was cut back by 7 bases and J by 0 bases. CDR3 coding DNA: TGTGCCAGCACCTATCTGGGACAGTTGAACACTGAAGCTTTCTTT. It is translated as CASTYLGQLNTEAFF.

In DNA form, the CDR3 reads TGTGCCAGCAGCATTCAATCAGGGATAGGCTACACCTTC. Translating gives CASSIQSGIGYTF. This chain links TRBV7-8 with TRBJ1-2, with D tentatively TRBD1 (5 bases). The V and J ends lost 5 bases and 8 bases respectively, with 15 bases between them. The CDR3 loop spans 13 amino acids. Germline loops: CDR1 SGHVS, CDR2 FQNEAQ. Combining the CDR3 with reference TRBV7-8 and TRBJ1-2 gives the whole variable domain GAGVSQSPRYKVAKRGQDVALRCDPISGHVSLFWYQQALGQGPEFLTYFQNEAQLDKSGLPSDRFFAERPEGSVSTLKIQRTQQEDSAVYLCASSIQSGIGYTFGSGTRLTVV.

In this sample, this clone turned up once. V usage is TRBV6-6 and J usage is TRBJ2-1, with no clear D. Germline CDR1 reads MNHNY; CDR2 reads SVGAGI (reference sequence). V was shortened by 2 bases and J by 10 bases, with 12 bases between the two germline ends. CDR3 length: 13 amino acids. CDR3 coding DNA: TGTGCCAGCAGTTACGCTTCGAGGTCCGAGCAGTTCTTC. This translates into CASSYASRSEQFF.

The rearrangement joins TRBV6-6 to TRBJ2-1; TRBD1 matches 8 bases. This CDR3 region has 16 residues. Losses at the gene ends were 2 bases for V and 7 bases for J; bases not matched to a gene: 10. The germline V gene has CDR1 MNHNY and CDR2 SVGAGI (reference sequence). The CDR3 loop reads CASSYGSQGARNEQFF. The CDR3 bases are TGTGCCAGCAGTTACGGATCCCAGGGGGCACGGAATGAGCAGTTCTTC.

CDR3 coding DNA: TGTGCCAGCAGCGCCGGGACAGGGGAGGTTGAAAAACTGTTTTTT. It is translated as CASSAGTGEVEKLFF. The V and J genes are TRBV9 and TRBJ1-4, with 10 positions matching TRBD1. V shed 3 bases and J 7 bases; nucleotides not matched to a gene: 6. CDR1 and CDR2 from the germline V gene are SGDLS and YYNGEE. The CDR3 loop spans 15 amino acids.

The gene calls are TRBV7-6 and TRBJ1-5; no clear D. The CDR3 extends over 13 amino acids. CDR1 and CDR2 from the germline V gene are SGHVS and FNYEAQ. The ends were cut back, 5 bases at V and 6 bases at J, with 11 bases in the middle. CDR3 coding DNA: TGTGCCAGCAGCCCTACACCCTTTCAGCCCCAGCATTTT. Translating it yields CASSPTPFQPQHF.

The chain couples TRBV7-2 to TRBJ2-2, with D perhaps matching TRBD2 (6 bases). Germline V CDR1 and CDR2: SGHTA, FQGNSA. This CDR3 has 14 residues. Trimming stripped 4 bases from V and 6 bases from J, with 12 bases between. In DNA form, the CDR3 reads TGTGCCAGCAGCTACGGGGCGGGGCCCGGGGAGCTGTTTTTT. Encoded protein: CASSYGAGPGELFF.

This chain joins TRBV5-4 and TRBJ2-2, with TRBD1 as a possible D gene (5 bases). The germline gives CDR1 SGHNT, CDR2 YYREEE (reference sequence). This CDR3 contains 15 residues. Trimming cost V 0 bases and J 6 bases, with 12 bases left between them. CDR3 sequence: CASSLEQGIAGELFF. In nucleotides, the CDR3 is TGTGCCAGCAGCTTGGAGCAGGGCATAGCCGGGGAGCTGTTTTTT. The whole variable domain, remainder taken from reference TRBV5-4 and TRBJ2-2, is ETGVTQSPTHLIKTRGQQVTLRCSSQSGHNTVSWYQQALGQGPQFIFQYYREEENGRGNFPPRFSGLQFPNYSSELNVNALELDDSALYLCASSLEQGIAGELFFGEGSRLTVL.

This chain uses TRBV6-5 with TRBJ1-6, with unresolved D. This CDR3 contains 12 residues. Trimming cost V 5 bases and J 2 bases, with 1 base left between them. Per germline, CDR1 MNHEY and CDR2 SVGAGI. CDR3 coding DNA: TGTGCCAGCAGTCCCTATAATTCACCCCTCCACTTT. It translates to CASSPYNSPLHF.

Only one count was recorded for this clone. The J gene is TRBJ1-1, the V gene TRBV19, with D possibly matching TRBD1 (6 bases). Germline V gene data show CDR1 as LNHDA and CDR2 as SQIVND (reference sequence). Trimming left V 3 bases short and J 8 bases short, with 10 bases between. The CDR3 has 12 residues. The CDR3 reads CASSMSRGEAFF. CDR3 nucleotide sequence: TGTGCCAGTAGTATGAGCAGGGGCGAAGCTTTCTTT.

In nucleotides, the CDR3 is TGTGCCAGTAGTATCAGGCGGGTAGGCTACGAGCAGTACTTC. This gives the protein CASSIRRVGYEQYF. This chain links TRBV19 with TRBJ2-7, with D possibly matching TRBD2 (5 bases). The CDR3 extends over 14 amino acids. Trimming took 3 bases from V and 3 from J, leaving 12 bases between them. CDR1 and CDR2 (germline): LNHDA, SQIVND (reference sequence).